Presented here are 26 T cell receptor beta chains from one specimen sequenced in a study of shared clonotypes between healthy human individuals. CD45RO-negative, CCR7-selected cells formed the naive CD8 fraction, which excluded terminally differentiated effector memory CD45RA+ cells. Clones were read by immunoSEQ multiplex PCR, and TCRdb kept only the in-frame ones, dropping some. Of under 2,000,000 clones in the sample, about 95% are singletons; the top ten hold more than 0.95%. The material sequenced was naive CD8+ T cells sorted from blood. The receptors here all came from a man younger than 35 in good health.

The rearrangement joins TRBV27 to TRBJ2-7; 10 nucleotides agree with TRBD2. This CDR3 has 16 residues. Germline V gene sequence: CDR1 MNHEY, CDR2 SMNVEV (reference sequence). The V and J ends lost 7 bases and 2 bases, in that order; junction bases with no gene match: 11. CDR3 DNA sequence: TGTGCCAGCACCTGGAGTAGCGGGAGGCGGGCCTACGAGCAGTACTTC. It specifies CASTWSSGRRAYEQYF.

V is TRBV10-2 and J is TRBJ1-1; D is ambiguous. The germline V gene encodes CDR1 WSHSY and CDR2 SAAADI. Trimming left V 3 bases short and J 9 bases short, with 17 bases between. The CDR3 length is 14 residues. The CDR3 here is CASSEFIGLDKAFF. The CDR3 DNA follows: TGCGCCAGCAGTGAATTCATTGGATTAGATAAAGCTTTCTTT.

The chain has TRBV7-9 and TRBJ1-3; D might be TRBD1 (5 bases). CDR1 SEHNR and CDR2 FQNEAQ come from the germline V gene (reference sequence). The ends were cut back, 2 bases at V and 1 base at J, with 9 bases in the middle. CDR3 size: 15 residues. The CDR3, as DNA: TGTGCCAGCAGCTTAATCGACAGTTCTGGAAACACCATATATTTT. Translation: CASSLIDSSGNTIYF.

The V gene is TRBV4-3, the J gene TRBJ2-7, with TRBD1 matching over 8 bases. With 5 bases clipped from V and 2 bases from J, the junction kept 8 bases outside the gene matches. Germline CDR1 LGHNA, CDR2 YSLEER. The CDR3 extends over 15 amino acids. The CDR3 is CASSFEAGGTYEQYF. The DNA for the CDR3 is TGCGCCAGCAGCTTCGAGGCAGGGGGCACCTACGAGCAGTACTTC.

The CDR3 here is CSVVERGYGNTIYF. CDR3 in DNA: TGCAGCGTTGTGGAGCGGGGCTACGGAAACACCATATATTTT. This chain connects TRBV29-1 to TRBJ1-3; tentative D call: TRBD1 (5 bases). This CDR3 is 14 amino acids long. Germline assignment: CDR1 SQVTM and CDR2 ANQGSEA. Between the trimmed V and J ends, which lost 4 bases and 4 bases, there was a span of 14 bases.

The J gene is TRBJ2-1, the V gene TRBV5-8, with D unclear. This CDR3 is 16 amino acids long. The germline V gene encodes CDR1 SGHTS and CDR2 YDEGEE. V gave up 4 bases and J gave up 4 bases, with 18 bases separating them. The CDR3, as DNA: TGTGCCAGCAGCCCCCCCGGCGGATCGAATTACAATGAGCAGTTCTTC. The encoded protein is CASSPPGGSNYNEQFF.

This chain links TRBV25-1 with TRBJ1-3, with 8 bases lining up with TRBD1. Germline V gene lookup returns CDR1 MGHDK and CDR2 SYGVNS. The CDR3 loop spans 16 amino acids. The junction had 6 bases not matched to a gene; V was cut back by 5 bases and J by 0 bases. The CDR3 nucleotides read TGTGCCAGCAGTTTTCGTGACAGGGGCTCTGGAAACACCATATATTTT. Protein sequence: CASSFRDRGSGNTIYF.

This clone showed up just once. The chain couples TRBV9 to TRBJ2-7, with D unresolved. Germline CDR1 reads SGDLS; CDR2 reads YYNGEE. The CDR3 sequence is 14 residues long. Trimming took off 0 bases at V and 5 bases at J, with 12 bases between the two ends. CDR3 DNA: TGTGCCAGCAGCGTAGGGGAATTAGCCCACGAGCAGTACTTC. This translates into CASSVGELAHEQYF.

This sequence joins TRBV27 and TRBJ1-4; 8 bases fit TRBD1. CDR3 length: 19 amino acids. V lost 3 bases to trimming and J lost 7 bases; unmatched junction nucleotides: 19. Germline CDR1 MNHEY, CDR2 SMNVEV (reference sequence). CDR3 bases: TGTGCCAGCAGTTTCTACAACCAGGGACAGGTAGGTTACGGTGAAAAACTGTTTTTT. Its protein is CASSFYNQGQVGYGEKLFF. Using reference TRBV27 and TRBJ1-4 for the parts outside the CDR3, the full variable domain is EAQVTQNPRYLITVTGKKLTVTCSQNMNHEYMSWYRQDPGLGLRQIYYSMNVEVTDKGDVPEGYKVSRKEKRNFPLILESPSPNQTSLYFCASSFYNQGQVGYGEKLFFGSGTQLSVL.

The chain uses TRBV6-1 and TRBJ2-5; 7 bases align to TRBD1. Germline loops: CDR1 MNHNS, CDR2 SASEGT. The V gene end was trimmed by 2 bases and the J gene end by 5 bases; junction bases not matched to a gene: 8. This CDR3 comprises 15 residues. In DNA form, the CDR3 reads TGTGCCAGCAGTGAACGCGACAGGGTTTTGGAGACCCAGTACTTC. Protein product: CASSERDRVLETQYF.

The CDR3: CASSPPASGFFPDTQYF. The CDR3 region has the DNA TGTGCCAGCAGCCCACCGGCTAGCGGGTTTTTCCCAGATACGCAGTATTTT. The V call is TRBV7-9, the J call TRBJ2-3, with 8 bases identical to TRBD2. Germline V gene data show CDR1 as SEHNR and CDR2 as FQNEAQ (reference sequence). The CDR3 covers 17 residues. J was trimmed by 4 bases and V by 5 bases; bases with no gene match: 14.

The count of this clone is one. The J gene is TRBJ2-1, the V gene TRBV2; D gene unclear. This CDR3 contains 15 residues. CDR1 SNHLY and CDR2 FYNNEI come from the germline V gene. With 8 bases removed from V and 3 bases from J, the gap between germline ends came to 17 bases. The CDR3 here is CASLITRSVYNEQFF. CDR3 nucleotides: TGTGCCAGCCTCATTACCCGTTCCGTCTACAATGAGCAGTTCTTC.

The V gene is TRBV2, the J gene TRBJ2-1, with 9 bases matching TRBD2. This CDR3 contains 16 residues. Germline V gene sequence: CDR1 SNHLY, CDR2 FYNNEI. V lost 2 bases to trimming and J lost 9 bases; unmatched junction nucleotides: 11. This chain's CDR3 is CASSERGLAVKGEQFF. In nucleotides, the CDR3 is TGTGCCAGCAGTGAAAGGGGACTAGCCGTTAAGGGTGAGCAGTTCTTC.

The chain is built from TRBV7-6 and TRBJ2-7, with D uncertain. The germline gives CDR1 SGHVS, CDR2 FNYEAQ. The CDR3 contains 14 residues. V lost 4 bases, J lost 0 bases, and 10 bases lay in between. The CDR3 sequence: CASSYGEDSYEQYF. As DNA, the CDR3 is TGTGCCAGCAGCTACGGAGAAGACTCCTACGAGCAGTACTTC.

To note about this clone: This specimen includes other DNA sequences encoding the same CDR3. V gene TRBV7-9 combines with J gene TRBJ1-6; possibly TRBD1 for D (5 bases). The CDR3 contains 14 residues. CDR1 is SEHNR and CDR2 is FQNEAQ in the germline V gene (reference sequence). V gave up 2 bases and J gave up 4 bases, with 6 bases separating them. CDR3 residues: CASSLQGYNSPLHF. CDR3 bases: TGTGCCAGCAGCTTACAGGGTTATAATTCACCCCTCCACTTT. Full variable domain (remainder filled in from reference TRBV7-9 and TRBJ1-6): DTGVSQNPRHKITKRGQNVTFRCDPISEHNRLYWYRQTLGQGPEFLTYFQNEAQLEKSRLLSDRFSAERPKGSFSTLEIQRTEQGDSAMYLCASSLQGYNSPLHFGNGTRLTVT.

This rearrangement joins TRBV27 to TRBJ1-2, with D tentatively TRBD1 (5 bases). The length of the CDR3 is 13 residues. In germline, CDR1 is MNHEY, CDR2 SMNVEV (reference sequence). The V and J ends lost 3 bases and 8 bases respectively, with 13 bases between them. The CDR3 bases are TGTGCCAGCAGTTTTGGGGGGGGGAACGGCTACACCTTC. Translation: CASSFGGGNGYTF.

The rearrangement uses TRBV25-1 and TRBJ2-1; the match to TRBD1 covers 8 bases. CDR1 and CDR2 from the germline V gene are MGHDK and SYGVNS. There are 14 residues in the CDR3. V lost 3 bases, J lost 4 bases, and 2 bases stayed unmatched. The CDR3 sequence is CASSDRDRYNEQFF. In nucleotides, the CDR3 is TGTGCCAGCAGTGACCGGGACAGGTACAATGAGCAGTTCTTC. Filled out from reference TRBV25-1 and TRBJ2-1, the complete variable domain reads EADIYQTPRYLVIGTGKKITLECSQTMGHDKMYWYQQDPGMELHLIHYSYGVNSTEKGDLSSESTVSRIRTEHFPLTLESARPSHTSQYLCASSDRDRYNEQFFGPGTRLTVL.

The J gene is TRBJ1-4, the V gene TRBV5-6; TRBD1 is a possible D gene (5 bases). V gave up 0 bases and J gave up 12 bases, with 15 bases separating them. The CDR3 contains 14 residues. CDR1 is SGHDT and CDR2 is YYEEEE in the germline V gene. The CDR3 DNA reads as TGTGCCAGCAGCTTGGGACAGCTGGGGAGCGAACTGTTTTTT. Protein product: CASSLGQLGSELFF.

The rearrangement uses TRBV4-1 and TRBJ2-3, with D hard to call. Germline assignment: CDR1 MGHRA and CDR2 YSYEKL. Between the trimmed V and J ends, which lost 4 bases and 4 bases, there was a span of 9 bases. This CDR3 has 13 amino acids. DNA for the CDR3: TGCGCCAGCAGCCTATTAGCCTCAGATACGCAGTATTTT. Translation: CASSLLASDTQYF.

This rearrangement joins TRBV6-5 to TRBJ1-2; TRBD1 aligns across 8 bases. Germline values: CDR1 MNHEY, CDR2 SVGAGI. The V gene end was trimmed by 5 bases and the J gene end by 7 bases; junction bases not matched to a gene: 6. The CDR3 covers 13 residues. The CDR3, as DNA: TGTGCCAGCAGTCGCCCGCAGGGGGCTGGCTACACCTTC. Translating it yields CASSRPQGAGYTF.

The chain is built from TRBV7-9 and TRBJ2-7, with 9 bases lining up with TRBD2. Germline V gene lookup returns CDR1 SEHNR and CDR2 FQNEAQ (reference sequence). The V segment lost 2 bases and the J segment 5 bases; nucleotides outside the gene matches: 13. This CDR3 contains 17 residues. The chain's CDR3 is CASSLPAGAGGPDEQYF. CDR3 bases: TGTGCCAGCAGCTTACCCGCGGGGGCGGGGGGGCCCGACGAGCAGTACTTC. The full variable domain, with the rest looked up from reference TRBV7-9 and TRBJ2-7, is DTGVSQNPRHKITKRGQNVTFRCDPISEHNRLYWYRQTLGQGPEFLTYFQNEAQLEKSRLLSDRFSAERPKGSFSTLEIQRTEQGDSAMYLCASSLPAGAGGPDEQYFGPGTRLTVT.

V usage is TRBV5-6 and J usage is TRBJ2-1; 13 bases fit TRBD2. The CDR3 contains 15 residues. Germline V gene lookup returns CDR1 SGHDT and CDR2 YYEEEE. The V and J ends lost 3 bases and 8 bases, in that order; junction bases with no gene match: 5. CDR3 sequence: CASSSGTSGKDEQFF. CDR3 bases: TGTGCCAGCAGCTCCGGGACTAGCGGGAAAGATGAGCAGTTCTTC.

This chain uses TRBV5-1 with TRBJ1-1, with 8 bases identical to TRBD1. The CDR3 covers 15 residues. In germline, CDR1 is SGHRS, CDR2 YFSETQ. V gave up 3 bases and J gave up 5 bases; unmatched junction bases: 9. CDR3 region: CASSWTTGDGTEAFF. As DNA, the CDR3 is TGCGCCAGCAGCTGGACGACAGGGGACGGGACTGAAGCTTTCTTT.

The chain combines TRBV6-6 with TRBJ2-7; 7 bases match TRBD2. The V gene end was trimmed by 4 bases and the J gene end by 3 bases; junction bases not matched to a gene: 12. Germline V lookup: CDR1 MNHNY, CDR2 SVGAGI (reference sequence). This CDR3 spans 16 amino acids. For the CDR3, the DNA is TGTGCCAGCAGTTCCCTGAGCGGGGATTACTTCTACGAGCAGTACTTC. Translated: CASSSLSGDYFYEQYF.

The rearrangement joins TRBV10-3 to TRBJ2-1; TRBD2 is a possible D gene (6 bases). This CDR3 has 12 residues. The V and J ends lost 11 bases and 6 bases respectively, with 14 bases between them. CDR1 ENHRY and CDR2 SYGVKD come from the germline V gene. The CDR3 bases are TGTGCCGTCGGGACTCGCGGCAATGAGCAGTTCTTC. It yields the protein CAVGTRGNEQFF.

The V and J genes are TRBV6-9 and TRBJ1-2, with D possibly matching TRBD1 (5 bases). The V and J ends lost 9 bases and 5 bases respectively, with 25 bases between them. Germline V gene sequence: CDR1 MNHGY, CDR2 SVAAGI. This CDR3 comprises 16 residues. CDR3 protein: CARLRKDSPGPYGYTF. The DNA for the CDR3 is TGTGCCAGACTGAGGAAAGATTCGCCGGGGCCTTATGGCTACACCTTC.